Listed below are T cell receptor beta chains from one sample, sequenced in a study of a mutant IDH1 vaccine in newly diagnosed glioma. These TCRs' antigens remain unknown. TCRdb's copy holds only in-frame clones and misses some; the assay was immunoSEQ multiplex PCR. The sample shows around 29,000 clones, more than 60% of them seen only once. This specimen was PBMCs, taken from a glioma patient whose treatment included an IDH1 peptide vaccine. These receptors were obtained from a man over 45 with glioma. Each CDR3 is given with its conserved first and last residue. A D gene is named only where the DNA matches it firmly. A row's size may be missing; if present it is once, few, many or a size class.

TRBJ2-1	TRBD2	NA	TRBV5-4	TGTGCCAGCAGTCCTCCCGGGACTAGGTCCGGTGAGCAGTTCTTC	CASSPPGTRSGEQFF
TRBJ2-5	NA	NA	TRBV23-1	TGCGCCAGCAGTCCGCTTACAGATCCCCAAGAGACCCAGTACTTC	CASSPLTDPQETQYF
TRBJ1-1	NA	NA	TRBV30	TGTGCCTGGCGGATAGGGTGGAACACTGAAGCTTTCTTT	CAWRIGWNTEAFF
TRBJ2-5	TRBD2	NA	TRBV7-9	TGTGCCAGTAGATCTAGCGGGCCCCCGCAGGCCCAGTACTTC	CASRSSGPPQAQYF
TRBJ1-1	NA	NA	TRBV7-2	TGTGCCAGCAGCTTAGCGGCTGAAGCTTTCTTT	CASSLAAEAFF
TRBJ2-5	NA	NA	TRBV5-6	TGTGCCAGCAGCTTGGAGCCCAGGGCGGGAGAGACCCAGTACTTC	CASSLEPRAGETQYF
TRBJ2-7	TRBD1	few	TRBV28	TGTGCCAGCAGACCGACAGGGGGTGAGGTGGGTGGGCAGTACTTC	CASRPTGGEVGGQYF
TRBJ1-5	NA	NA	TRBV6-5	TGTGCCAGCGGGCAGCCCCAGCATTTT	CASGQPQHF
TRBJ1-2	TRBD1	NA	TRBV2	TGTGCCAGCTCCGGGGACAGGGGAATTTATGGCTACACCTTC	CASSGDRGIYGYTF
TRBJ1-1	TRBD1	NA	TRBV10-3	TGTGCCATCACCTGGGGACAGGCCTCTGAAGCTTTCTTT	CAITWGQASEAFF
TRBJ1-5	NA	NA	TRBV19	TGTGCCACCGCCCCTACAGGGATTTACGCGCCCCAGCATTTT	CATAPTGIYAPQHF
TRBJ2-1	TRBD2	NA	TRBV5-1	TGCGCCAGCTCGGAGGGCCTAGCGGGAGTGGATGAGCAGTTCTTC	CASSEGLAGVDEQFF
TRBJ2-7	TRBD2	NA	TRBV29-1	TGCAGCGTATCCATGGGGGCGGGGGGTCCCGGAGAGCAGTACTTC	CSVSMGAGGPGEQYF
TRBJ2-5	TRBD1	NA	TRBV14	TGTGCCAGCAGCCAGCGACAGGGAGTGGCTGAAGAGACCCAGTACTTC	CASSQRQGVAEETQYF
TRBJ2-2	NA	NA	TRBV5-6	TGTGCCAGCAGCCTGACACGCACCGGGGAGCTGTTTTTT	CASSLTRTGELFF
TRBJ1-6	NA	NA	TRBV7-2	TGTGCCAGCAGCTTAGGGACAGAGAATTCACCCCTCCACTTT	CASSLGTENSPLHF
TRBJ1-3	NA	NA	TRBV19	TGTGCCAGTAGTGTCCTATCTGGAAACACCATATATTTT	CASSVLSGNTIYF
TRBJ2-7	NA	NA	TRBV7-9	TGTGCCAGCAGCTTAAACAGCGGGCCCGAGCAGTACTTC	CASSLNSGPEQYF
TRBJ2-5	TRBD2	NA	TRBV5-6	TGTGCCAGCAGCTTGGCCCAATTAACTAGCGGGGGCCAAGAGACCCAGTACTTC	CASSLAQLTSGGQETQYF
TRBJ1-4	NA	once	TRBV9	TGTGCCAGCAGCGTCCAGGCAACTAATGAAAAACTGTTTTTT	CASSVQATNEKLFF
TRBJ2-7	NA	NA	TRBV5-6	TGTGCCAGCAGCTTGAAGCGAGGGGACTTAGTCTTCTACGAGCAGTACTTC	CASSLKRGDLVFYEQYF
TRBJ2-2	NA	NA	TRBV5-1	TGCGCCAGCAGTTGGGGGGCAGGCACCGGGGAGCTGTTTTTT	CASSWGAGTGELFF
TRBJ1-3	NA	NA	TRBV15	TGTGCCACCAGCAGGATCGGGGGAATGGACACCATATATTTT	CATSRIGGMDTIYF
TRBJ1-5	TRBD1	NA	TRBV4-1	TGCGCCAGCAGCCGAGGGACAGGGGACGGTATCCAGCCCCAGCATTTT	CASSRGTGDGIQPQHF
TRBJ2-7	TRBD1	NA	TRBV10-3	TGTGCCATCAGTGAGTGGGGGGGACAGGGAGAGTACGAGCAGTACTTC	CAISEWGGQGEYEQYF
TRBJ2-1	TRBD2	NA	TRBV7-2	TGTGCCAGCAGCTCGACTAGCGTTTCCAAGAATGAGCAGTTCTTC	CASSSTSVSKNEQFF
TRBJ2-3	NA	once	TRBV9	TGTGCCAGCACCGCGATGGGGGGGGCTCCCACAGATACGCAGTATTTT	CASTAMGGAPTDTQYF
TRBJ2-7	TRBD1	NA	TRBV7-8	TGTGCCAGCAGCTCTGGACAGGTGAACGGCGAGCAGTACTTC	CASSSGQVNGEQYF
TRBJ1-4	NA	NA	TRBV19	TGTGCCAGTAGCTTCACTAACACCTATGAAAAACTGTTTTTT	CASSFTNTYEKLFF
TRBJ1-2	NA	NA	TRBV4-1	TGCGCCAGCAGCCCCACCAAGGGGAACTATGGCTACACCTTC	CASSPTKGNYGYTF
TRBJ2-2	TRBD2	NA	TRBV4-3	TGCGCCAGCAGCCAAGAGGAGTTTAGCGGGGGGGATAACACCGGGGAGCTGTTTTTT	CASSQEEFSGGDNTGELFF
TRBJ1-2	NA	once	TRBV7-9	TGTGCCAGCAGCTTAGTTGGCAGCTATGGCTACACCTTC	CASSLVGSYGYTF
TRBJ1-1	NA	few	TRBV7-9	TGTGCCAGCAGTTCAAACCCGGACGCTACTGAAGCTTTCTTT	CASSSNPDATEAFF
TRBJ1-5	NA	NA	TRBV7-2	TGTGCCAGCAGCTTGGAGGGGAGCAACAATCAGCCCCAGCATTTT	CASSLEGSNNQPQHF
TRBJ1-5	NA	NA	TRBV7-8	TGTGCCAGCAGCTTTACAGGGTTTAGCAATCAGCCCCAGCATTTT	CASSFTGFSNQPQHF
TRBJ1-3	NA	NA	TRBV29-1	TGCAGCGCCATCCGAGGGGGCTCTGGAAACACCATATATTTT	CSAIRGGSGNTIYF
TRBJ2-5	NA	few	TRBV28	TGTGCCAGCAGAACCGGGACCCAAGAGACCCAGTACTTC	CASRTGTQETQYF
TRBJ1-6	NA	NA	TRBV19	TGTGCCAGTGCGGTCCTGGACATTTTGAGCTCCTATAATTCACCCCTCCACTTT	CASAVLDILSSYNSPLHF
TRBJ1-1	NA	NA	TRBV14	TGTGCCAGCAGACCGACGGGGGGTCCCACTGAAGCTTTCTTT	CASRPTGGPTEAFF
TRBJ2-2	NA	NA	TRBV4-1	TGCGCCAGCAGCGGCCCGAGGAGCGGGGAGCTGTTTTTT	CASSGPRSGELFF
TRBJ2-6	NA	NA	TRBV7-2	TGTGCCAGCAGCTTAGGCAGGGGTCCTGGGGCCAACGTCCTGACTTTC	CASSLGRGPGANVLTF